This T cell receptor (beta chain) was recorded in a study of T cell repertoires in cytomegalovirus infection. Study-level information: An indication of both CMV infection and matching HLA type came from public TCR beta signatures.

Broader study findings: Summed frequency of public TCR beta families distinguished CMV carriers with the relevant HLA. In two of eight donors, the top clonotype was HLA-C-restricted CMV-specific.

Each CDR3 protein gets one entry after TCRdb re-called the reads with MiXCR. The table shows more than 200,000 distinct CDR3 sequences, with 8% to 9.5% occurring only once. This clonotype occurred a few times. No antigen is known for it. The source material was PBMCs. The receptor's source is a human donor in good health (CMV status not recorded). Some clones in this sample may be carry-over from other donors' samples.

The CDR3, as DNA: TGTGCCAGCAGCTTAATGCAGGGGGCCTACGAGCAGTACTTC. Translating it yields CASSLMQGAYEQYF. The V gene is TRBV7-2, the J gene TRBJ2-7; 7 positions match TRBD1. The germline V gene has CDR1 SGHTA and CDR2 FQGNSA. This CDR3 region has 14 residues. V was clipped by 2 bases and J by 2 bases; unmatched bases: 3.